This entry lists 25 T cell receptor beta chains sequenced from one sample in a study of shared clonotypes between healthy human individuals. Assay: immunoSEQ multiplex PCR; the TCRdb copy retains only in-frame clones and omits some. The sample records some 2 million clones, about 95% being singletons. CD45RO-negative, CCR7-positively selected cells formed the naive CD8 fraction, excluding terminally differentiated effector memory CD45RA+ cells. Sequencing used naive CD8+ T cells sorted from blood. The origin of the receptors is a man between 18 and 29 years old in good health.

V and J are TRBV6-5 and TRBJ1-2; D is undetermined. The length of the CDR3 is 14 residues. Germline-derived CDR1 and CDR2 are MNHEY and SVGAGI. Between the trimmed V and J ends, which lost 4 bases and 8 bases, there was a span of 17 bases. CDR3 amino acids: CASSSETDANGYTF. CDR3 DNA: TGTGCCAGCAGTTCCGAAACGGACGCTAACGGCTACACCTTC.

This clone has a single count. Other DNA sequences from this sample encode an identical CDR3 as well. The chain joins TRBV6-1 to TRBJ2-7, with D perhaps matching TRBD1 (7 bases). CDR3 size: 13 residues. Trimming stripped 6 bases from V and 4 bases from J, with 13 bases between. Germline V gene data show CDR1 as MNHNS and CDR2 as SASEGT. CDR3 amino acids: CASSHRGLYEQYF. CDR3 coding DNA: TGTGCCAGCAGCCACAGGGGACTTTACGAGCAGTACTTC.

This clone was recorded once. Other nucleotide sequences in the sample specify the same CDR3. The CDR3 region is CASSRDRGYEQYF. CDR3 sequence (DNA): TGTGCCAGCAGCCGGGACAGGGGCTACGAGCAGTACTTC. The chain employs TRBV28 and TRBJ2-7, with 10 bases lining up with TRBD1. The CDR3 is made up of 13 amino acids. The germline CDR1 and CDR2 sequences are MDHEN and SYDVKM. Germline trimming cut 6 bases from V and 3 bases from J; bases unmatched to any gene: 2.

CDR3 protein: CASSSYGGGAYEQYF. The CDR3, as DNA: TGTGCCAGCAGTTCCTATGGAGGGGGGGCTTACGAGCAGTACTTC. The genes are TRBV27 and TRBJ2-7, with TRBD2 as a possible D gene (7 bases). The CDR3 is made up of 15 amino acids. Germline V gene sequence: CDR1 MNHEY, CDR2 SMNVEV (reference sequence). Trimming cost V 4 bases and J 4 bases, with 17 bases left between them.

The chain is built from TRBV15 and TRBJ2-4; possible D gene TRBD1, 6 bases. V was pared by 4 bases and J by 0 bases, with 10 bases between. The CDR3 length is 15 residues. Per the germline V gene, CDR1 is LNHNV and CDR2 is YYDKDF (reference sequence). In nucleotides, the CDR3 is TGTGCCACCAGCACCCTACAGGGAGCCAAAAACATTCAGTACTTC. It encodes CATSTLQGAKNIQYF.

J is TRBJ1-6 and V is TRBV6-4; D is perhaps TRBD1 (5 bases). The V end was cut by 4 bases, the J end by 7 bases, with 8 bases between. The CDR3 has 13 amino acids. The germline gives CDR1 MRHNA, CDR2 SNTAGT. The CDR3 DNA reads TGTGCCAGCAGTGCGACAGAGAATTCACCCCTCCACTTT. It specifies CASSATENSPLHF.

The gene calls are TRBV7-8 and TRBJ1-2; a possible D gene is TRBD1 (5 bases). Germline lookup yields CDR1 SGHVS and CDR2 FQNEAQ. V was pared by 4 bases and J by 1 base, with 25 bases between. This CDR3 has 19 amino acids. The CDR3, as DNA: TGTGCCAGCAGCTCGTTTAGCCGCTCCCCCGGGACGGATAACTATGGCTACACCTTC. It yields the protein CASSSFSRSPGTDNYGYTF. Full variable domain (rest looked up from reference TRBV7-8 and TRBJ1-2): GAGVSQSPRYKVAKRGQDVALRCDPISGHVSLFWYQQALGQGPEFLTYFQNEAQLDKSGLPSDRFFAERPEGSVSTLKIQRTQQEDSAVYLCASSSFSRSPGTDNYGYTFGSGTRLTVV.

The V gene is TRBV18, the J gene TRBJ2-3; D is unclear. The V and J ends lost 0 bases and 2 bases respectively, with 12 bases between them. This CDR3 comprises 16 residues. Germline V gene data show CDR1 as KGHSH and CDR2 as LQKENI. The CDR3 loop is CASSPPPTSNTDTQYF. CDR3 sequence (DNA): TGTGCCAGCTCACCACCTCCCACGTCGAACACAGATACGCAGTATTTT.

The rearrangement joins TRBV19 to TRBJ2-1; weak D call: TRBD2 (6 bases). Trimming cost V 3 bases and J 1 base, with 10 bases left between them. The CDR3 is made up of 15 amino acids. CDR1 and CDR2 from the germline V gene are LNHDA and SQIVND (reference sequence). As DNA, the CDR3 is TGTGCCAGTAGTATGTTCGGGGGTTCCTACAATGAGCAGTTCTTC. Protein: CASSMFGGSYNEQFF.

The chain has TRBV7-9 and TRBJ2-1, with 11 bases identical to TRBD2. Germline lookup yields CDR1 SEHNR and CDR2 FQNEAQ (reference sequence). The V and J ends lost 6 bases and 7 bases, in that order; junction bases with no gene match: 14. CDR3 length equals 17 residues. The CDR3 nucleotides are TGTGCCAGCAGACCTATAGCGGGAGGGCCAAAGGGAAATGAGCAGTTCTTC. It translates to CASRPIAGGPKGNEQFF.

The CDR3 region has the DNA TGTGCCAGTCCAATGGAGGGTGGGTCCAATGAGCAGTTCTTC. Protein sequence: CASPMEGGSNEQFF. The J gene is TRBJ2-1, the V gene TRBV5-4; a weak D match, TRBD2 (6 bases). Trimming pared 8 bases from V and 6 bases from J, leaving 18 bases between. CDR1 is SGHNT, CDR2 YYREEE, per germline (reference sequence). The CDR3 spans 14 residues.

This sequence joins TRBV4-1 and TRBJ2-1; D uncertain. V lost 1 base and J lost 6, with 13 bases in between. The CDR3 runs 15 residues. Germline V gene lookup returns CDR1 MGHRA and CDR2 YSYEKL. CDR3 residues: CASSQVHGASNEQFF. CDR3 sequence (DNA): TGCGCCAGCAGCCAAGTGCATGGAGCAAGCAATGAGCAGTTCTTC.

This chain links TRBV9 with TRBJ1-5, with D uncertain. The CDR3 covers 12 residues. V lost 0 bases to trimming and J lost 9 bases, with 7 bases between them. CDR1 SGDLS and CDR2 YYNGEE come from the germline V gene. As DNA, the CDR3 is TGTGCCAGCAGCGTAGGAGGGCGGCCCCAGCATTTT. Residues: CASSVGGRPQHF.

The chain is built from TRBV5-6 and TRBJ2-1; D is perhaps TRBD1 or TRBD2 (5 bases each). Germline V lookup: CDR1 SGHDT, CDR2 YYEEEE. V shed 4 bases and J shed 2 bases, with 22 bases lying between them. The CDR3 totals 18 residues. CDR3 nucleotide sequence: TGTGCCAGCAGCCAATCCCTTGGGGCTAGCACCGCCTACAATGAGCAGTTCTTC. It codes for CASSQSLGASTAYNEQFF.

This chain joins TRBV5-4 and TRBJ1-5; D unresolved. The CDR3 has 10 residues. V lost 4 bases to trimming and J lost 6 bases, with 2 bases between them. The germline V gene encodes CDR1 SGHNT and CDR2 YYREEE (reference sequence). In DNA, the CDR3 is TGTGCCAGCAGCGGTCAGCCCCAGCATTTT. As protein: CASSGQPQHF.

This rearrangement joins TRBV27 to TRBJ2-7, with a weak D call TRBD1 (6 bases). The CDR3 runs 17 residues. V was pared by 2 bases and J by 2 bases, with 19 bases between. Germline V gives CDR1 MNHEY, CDR2 SMNVEV (reference sequence). CDR3 sequence: CASSLGVGAGETYEQYF. In DNA form, the CDR3 reads TGTGCCAGCAGTTTAGGTGTAGGGGCAGGGGAAACCTACGAGCAGTACTTC.

This clone was detected once. The rearrangement joins TRBV5-4 to TRBJ2-7; either TRBD1 or TRBD2 may supply D (5 bases each). Trimming stripped 3 bases from V and 6 bases from J, with 16 bases between. CDR1 and CDR2 from the germline V gene are SGHNT and YYREEE (reference sequence). There are 14 residues in the CDR3. CDR3 coding DNA: TGTGCCAGCAGCTCGGGACCGTTAACCCCCGAGCAGTACTTC. Protein product: CASSSGPLTPEQYF.

V and J are TRBV19 and TRBJ1-5; the D gene is possibly TRBD1 (6 bases). This CDR3 contains 13 residues. Trimming took off 11 bases at V and 5 bases at J, with 16 bases between the two ends. Germline V gives CDR1 LNHDA, CDR2 SQIVND (reference sequence). For the CDR3, the DNA is TGTGCCCCTTCCCAGGCAGGGGATCAGCCCCAGCATTTT. It encodes CAPSQAGDQPQHF.

This chain connects TRBV4-1 to TRBJ2-1, with TRBD2 matching over 10 bases. Losses at the gene ends were 0 bases for V and 0 bases for J; bases not matched to a gene: 11. The CDR3 is 20 residues long. Germline lookup yields CDR1 MGHRA and CDR2 YSYEKL. The CDR3 sequence is CASSQDSASGGSSSYNEQFF. As DNA, the CDR3 is TGCGCCAGCAGCCAAGATTCTGCTAGCGGGGGTTCGAGCTCCTACAATGAGCAGTTCTTC.

The chain employs TRBV7-9 and TRBJ2-5; 11 positions agree with TRBD2. The CDR3 runs 18 residues. Trimming removed 1 base from V and 2 bases from J; junction bases left unmatched: 9. Germline CDR1 reads SEHNR; CDR2 reads FQNEAQ (reference sequence). CDR3 region: CASSLVSTSGAPQETQYF. The DNA for the CDR3 is TGTGCCAGCAGCTTAGTTTCGACTAGCGGGGCACCTCAAGAGACCCAGTACTTC.

J is TRBJ1-1 and V is TRBV10-3, with D hard to call. Per the germline V gene, CDR1 is ENHRY and CDR2 is SYGVKD. CDR3 size: 15 residues. Trimming stripped 8 bases from V and 6 bases from J, with 22 bases between. CDR3 in amino acids: CAIRLVDRVGAEAFF. DNA for the CDR3: TGTGCCATCCGCCTAGTGGATAGGGTAGGAGCTGAAGCTTTCTTT.

This clone came up a few times. The identical CDR3 is also encoded by other nucleotide sequences in the sample. The chain joins TRBV4-1 to TRBJ1-1; D unclear. The germline gives CDR1 MGHRA, CDR2 YSYEKL. Trimming stripped 0 bases from V and 4 bases from J, with 6 bases between. The CDR3 contains 13 residues. The CDR3 loop is CASSQERGTEAFF. In nucleotides, the CDR3 is TGCGCCAGCAGCCAAGAGCGTGGCACTGAAGCTTTCTTT.

The V and J genes are TRBV29-1 and TRBJ2-5, with 8 bases that match TRBD2. Germline-derived CDR1 and CDR2 are SQVTM and ANQGSEA. This CDR3 spans 15 amino acids. V lost 4 bases to trimming and J lost 0 bases; unmatched junction nucleotides: 7. The CDR3 region is CSVAGGRLYQETQYF. CDR3 DNA sequence: TGCAGCGTTGCGGGCGGGAGGCTGTACCAAGAGACCCAGTACTTC.

On this clone: Other nucleotide sequences in the sample specify the same CDR3. The chain uses TRBV5-1 and TRBJ2-7; D remains unclear. V dropped 0 bases and J dropped 0 bases, with 7 bases sitting between them. Per the germline V gene, CDR1 is SGHRS and CDR2 is YFSETQ. The CDR3 runs 14 residues. The CDR3 DNA is TGCGCCAGCAGCTTGGAGTCGAGCTCCTACGAGCAGTACTTC. Protein product: CASSLESSSYEQYF.

This clone was detected once. The chain couples TRBV6-5 to TRBJ1-2; D unclear. The germline V gene encodes CDR1 MNHEY and CDR2 SVGAGI. The CDR3 extends over 14 amino acids. Deletions cut 0 bases from V and 3 bases from J, with 8 bases between. The DNA for the CDR3 is TGTGCCAGCAGTTACTCCGACATGGACTATGGCTACACCTTC. This translates into CASSYSDMDYGYTF.